This T cell receptor beta chain was identified in a study of OX40 agonist ivuxolimab in advanced cancers. The overall study: Earlier treatment with anti-PD-1, anti-PD-L1 or anti-CTLA-4 was permitted, and over 35% had received some. Partial responses, seen in three patients, involved one hepatocellular carcinoma and two cutaneous melanomas.

The repertoire was sequenced with immunoSEQ multiplex PCR; TCRdb's copy has only in-frame clones and lacks some. The sample has 50,000 to 65,000 clones, about nine tenths seen once. CDR3 length: 14 amino acids. Germline V lookup: CDR1 SEHNR, CDR2 FQNEAQ (reference sequence). J gave up 6 bases and V 2 bases, and 4 bases lay outside the gene matches. Sequences were derived from CD4+ or CD8+ T cells sorted from blood, sampled in a trial of the OX40 agonist ivuxolimab. J is TRBJ2-1 and V is TRBV7-9; TRBD2 aligns across 7 bases. The clonotype was recovered from an adult with an advanced solid tumor such as melanoma, head and neck, liver or kidney cancer. In DNA form, the CDR3 reads TGTGCCAGCAGCTTAACGGGGGGTCCCAATGAGCAGTTCTTC. Residues: CASSLTGGPNEQFF.